This T cell receptor (beta chain) was recorded in a study of tumor and adjacent non-tumor tissue in lung cancer. The CDR3 has 15 residues. CDR1 and CDR2 (germline): SGHAT, FQNNGV. This sample's RNA came from whole unsorted tissue. TCRbeta libraries were built with three rounds of nested PCR, modified from ARM-PCR. MiXCR, applied by TCRdb to the multiplex PCR reads, yields one record per CDR3 protein. This table has about 110,000 distinct CDR3 sequences, nearly 85% appearing once. Sequences were obtained from lung tumor tissue. This clonotype was obtained from a man between 65 and 85 years old with non-small cell lung cancer. The genes are TRBV11-2 and TRBJ1-4, with D perhaps matching TRBD1 (6 bases). CDR3 DNA sequence: TGTGCTTGCAACAGAAGTGGGACAAGTAATGAAAAACTGTTTTTT. Protein sequence: CACNRSGTSNEKLFF.